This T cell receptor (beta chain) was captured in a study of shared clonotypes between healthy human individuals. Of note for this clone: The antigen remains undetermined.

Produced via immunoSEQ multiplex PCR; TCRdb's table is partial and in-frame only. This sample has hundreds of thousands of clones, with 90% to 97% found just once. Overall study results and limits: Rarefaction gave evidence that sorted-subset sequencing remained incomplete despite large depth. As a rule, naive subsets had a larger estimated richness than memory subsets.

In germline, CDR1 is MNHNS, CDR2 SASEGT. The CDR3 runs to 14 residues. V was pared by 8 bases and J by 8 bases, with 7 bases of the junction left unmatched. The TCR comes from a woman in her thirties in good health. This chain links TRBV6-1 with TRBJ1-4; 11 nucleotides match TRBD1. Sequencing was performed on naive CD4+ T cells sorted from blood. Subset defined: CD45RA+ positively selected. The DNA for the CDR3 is TGTGCCAGCCACCGGACAGGGGGCCGGGAAAAACTGTTTTTT. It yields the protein CASHRTGGREKLFF.